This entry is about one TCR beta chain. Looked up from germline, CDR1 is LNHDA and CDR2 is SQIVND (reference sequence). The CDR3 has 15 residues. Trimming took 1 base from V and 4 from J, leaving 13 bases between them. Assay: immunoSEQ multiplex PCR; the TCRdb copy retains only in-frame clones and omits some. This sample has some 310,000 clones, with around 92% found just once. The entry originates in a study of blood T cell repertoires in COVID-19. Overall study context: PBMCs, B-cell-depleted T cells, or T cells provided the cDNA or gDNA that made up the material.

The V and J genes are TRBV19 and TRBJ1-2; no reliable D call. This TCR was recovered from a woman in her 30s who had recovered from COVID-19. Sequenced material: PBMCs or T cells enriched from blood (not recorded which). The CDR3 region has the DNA TGTGCCAGTAGTATAGCTGCGGGTATAGGCTATGGCTACACCTTC. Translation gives CASSIAAGIGYGYTF.